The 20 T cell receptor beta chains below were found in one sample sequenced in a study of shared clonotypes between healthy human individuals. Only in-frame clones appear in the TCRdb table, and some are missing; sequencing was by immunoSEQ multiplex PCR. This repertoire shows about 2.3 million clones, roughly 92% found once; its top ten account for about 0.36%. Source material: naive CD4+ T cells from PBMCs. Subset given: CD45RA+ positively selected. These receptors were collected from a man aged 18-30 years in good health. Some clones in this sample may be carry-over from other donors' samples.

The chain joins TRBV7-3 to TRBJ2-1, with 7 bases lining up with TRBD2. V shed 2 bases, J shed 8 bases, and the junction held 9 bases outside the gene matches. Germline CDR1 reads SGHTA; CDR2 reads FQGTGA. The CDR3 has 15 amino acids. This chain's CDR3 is CASSLLGAGSDEQFF. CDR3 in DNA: TGTGCCAGCAGCTTATTAGGAGCGGGAAGCGATGAGCAGTTCTTC. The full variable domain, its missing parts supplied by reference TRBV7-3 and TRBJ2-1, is GAGVSQTPSNKVTEKGKYVELRCDPISGHTALYWYRQSLGQGPEFLIYFQGTGAADDSGLPNDRFFAVRPEGSVSTLKIQRTERGDSAVYLCASSLLGAGSDEQFFGPGTRLTVL.

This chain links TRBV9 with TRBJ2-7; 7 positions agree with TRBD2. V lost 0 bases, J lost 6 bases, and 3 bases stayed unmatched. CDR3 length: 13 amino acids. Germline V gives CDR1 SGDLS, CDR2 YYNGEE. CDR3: CASSVDWEGEQYF. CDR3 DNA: TGTGCCAGCAGCGTAGACTGGGAGGGCGAGCAGTACTTC.

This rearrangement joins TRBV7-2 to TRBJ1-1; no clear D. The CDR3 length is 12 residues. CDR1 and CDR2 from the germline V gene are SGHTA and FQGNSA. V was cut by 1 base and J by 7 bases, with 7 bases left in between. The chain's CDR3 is CASSLGAIEAFF. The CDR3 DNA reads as TGTGCCAGCAGCTTAGGGGCCATTGAAGCTTTCTTT.

The CDR3 coding sequence is TGTGCCAGCAGCGTAGGAGGGACCGGGTCCGACAATGAGCAGTTCTTC. The encoded protein is CASSVGGTGSDNEQFF. J is TRBJ2-1 and V is TRBV9; D might be TRBD1 or TRBD2, each matching 5 bases. V gave up 0 bases and J gave up 5 bases, with 15 bases separating them. The CDR3 contains 16 residues. From germline, CDR1 is SGDLS and CDR2 YYNGEE. The whole variable domain, remainder taken from reference TRBV9 and TRBJ2-1, is DSGVTQTPKHLITATGQRVTLRCSPRSGDLSVYWYQQSLDQGLQFLIQYYNGEERAKGNILERFSAQQFPDLHSELNLSSLELGDSALYFCASSVGGTGSDNEQFFGPGTRLTVL.

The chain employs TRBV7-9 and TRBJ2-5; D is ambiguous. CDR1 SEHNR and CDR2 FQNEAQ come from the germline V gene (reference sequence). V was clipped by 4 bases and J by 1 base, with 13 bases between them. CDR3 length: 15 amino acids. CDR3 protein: CASSSRASSQETQYF. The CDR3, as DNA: TGTGCCAGCAGCTCTCGGGCTTCCTCCCAAGAGACCCAGTACTTC.

The CDR3 spells CASSFEGWRGNSPLHF. CDR3 DNA: TGCGCCAGCAGCTTCGAAGGGTGGCGGGGGAACTCACCCCTCCACTTT. The gene calls are TRBV5-1 and TRBJ1-6; possible D gene TRBD1, 5 bases. CDR1 and CDR2 from the germline V gene are SGHRS and YFSETQ. Trimming pared 2 bases from V and 10 bases from J, leaving 19 bases between. The CDR3 runs 16 residues.

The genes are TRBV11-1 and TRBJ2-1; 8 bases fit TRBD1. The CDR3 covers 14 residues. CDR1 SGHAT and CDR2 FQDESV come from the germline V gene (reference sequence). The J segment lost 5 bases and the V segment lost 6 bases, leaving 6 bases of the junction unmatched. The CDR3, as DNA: TGTGCCAGCAGTCGGACAGGGCCTCACAATGAGCAGTTCTTC. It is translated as CASSRTGPHNEQFF.

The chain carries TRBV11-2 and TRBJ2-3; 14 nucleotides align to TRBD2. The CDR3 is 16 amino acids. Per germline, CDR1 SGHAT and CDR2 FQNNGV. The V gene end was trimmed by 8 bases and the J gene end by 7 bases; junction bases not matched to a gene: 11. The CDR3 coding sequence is TGTGCCAGCGGACGACTAGCGGGAGGGCCGTGGCATACGCAGTATTTT. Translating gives CASGRLAGGPWHTQYF.

The CDR3 loop reads CASSPRRATDTQYF. The DNA for the CDR3 is TGTGCCAGCAGCCCCCGCAGGGCCACAGATACGCAGTATTTT. This rearrangement joins TRBV7-3 to TRBJ2-3; the D gene is possibly TRBD1 (5 bases). V gave up 5 bases and J gave up 2 bases, with 11 bases separating them. This CDR3 has 14 residues. Germline V CDR1 and CDR2: SGHTA, FQGTGA. The entire variable domain, with the rest obtained from reference TRBV7-3 and TRBJ2-3, is as follows: GAGVSQTPSNKVTEKGKYVELRCDPISGHTALYWYRQSLGQGPEFLIYFQGTGAADDSGLPNDRFFAVRPEGSVSTLKIQRTERGDSAVYLCASSPRRATDTQYFGPGTRLTVL.

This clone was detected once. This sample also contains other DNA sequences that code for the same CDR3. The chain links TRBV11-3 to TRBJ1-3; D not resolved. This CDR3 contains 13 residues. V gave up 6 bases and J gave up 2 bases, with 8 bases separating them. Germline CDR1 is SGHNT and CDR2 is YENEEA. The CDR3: CASSLDTGNTIYF. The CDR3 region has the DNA TGTGCCAGCAGTCTTGATACTGGAAACACCATATATTTT.

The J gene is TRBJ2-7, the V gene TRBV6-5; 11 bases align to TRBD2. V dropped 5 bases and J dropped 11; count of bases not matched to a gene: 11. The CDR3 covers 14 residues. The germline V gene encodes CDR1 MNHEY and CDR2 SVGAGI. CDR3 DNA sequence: TGTGCCAGCAGTCTCGGACTAGCGGGCAAAACGGAGTACTTC. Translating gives CASSLGLAGKTEYF.

The CDR3 region has the DNA TGTGCCAGCAGTGAATTTATGGGGGAAATCGGGGAGCTGTTTTTT. It codes for CASSEFMGEIGELFF. The rearrangement uses TRBV25-1 and TRBJ2-2; possibly TRBD1 or TRBD2 for D (5 bases each). V was clipped by 1 base and J by 7 bases, with 13 bases between them. Germline-derived CDR1 and CDR2 are MGHDK and SYGVNS. The CDR3 runs 15 residues.

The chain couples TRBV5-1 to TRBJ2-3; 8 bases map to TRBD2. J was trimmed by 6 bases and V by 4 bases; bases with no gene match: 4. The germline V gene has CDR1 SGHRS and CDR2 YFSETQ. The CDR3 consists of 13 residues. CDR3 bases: TGCGCCAGCAGCCCAGCGGGAGATGATACGCAGTATTTT. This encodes CASSPAGDDTQYF.

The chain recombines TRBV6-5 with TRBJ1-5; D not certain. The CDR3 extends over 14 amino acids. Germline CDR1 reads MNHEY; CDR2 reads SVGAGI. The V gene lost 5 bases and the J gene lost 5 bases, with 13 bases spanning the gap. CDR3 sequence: CASSRSQEHQPQHF. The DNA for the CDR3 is TGTGCCAGCAGTAGGAGCCAGGAACATCAGCCCCAGCATTTT.

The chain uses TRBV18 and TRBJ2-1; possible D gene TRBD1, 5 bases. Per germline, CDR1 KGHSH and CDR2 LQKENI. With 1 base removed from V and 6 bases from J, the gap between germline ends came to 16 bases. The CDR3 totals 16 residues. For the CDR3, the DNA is TGTGCCAGCTCACCACAGGGTGGGGCTGTGGGCAATGAGCAGTTCTTC. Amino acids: CASSPQGGAVGNEQFF.

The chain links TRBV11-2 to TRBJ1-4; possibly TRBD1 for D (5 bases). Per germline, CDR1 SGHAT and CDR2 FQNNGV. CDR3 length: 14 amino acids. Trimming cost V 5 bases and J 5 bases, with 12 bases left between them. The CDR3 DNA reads TGTGCCAGCAGCCCGGGACGGACAAATGAAAAACTGTTTTTT. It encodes CASSPGRTNEKLFF.

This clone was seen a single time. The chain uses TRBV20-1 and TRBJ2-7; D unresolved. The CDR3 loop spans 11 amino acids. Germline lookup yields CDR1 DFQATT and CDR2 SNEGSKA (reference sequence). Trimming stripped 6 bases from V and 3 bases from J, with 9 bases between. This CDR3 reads CSAERLYEQYF. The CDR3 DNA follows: TGCAGTGCGGAACGGCTCTACGAGCAGTACTTC.

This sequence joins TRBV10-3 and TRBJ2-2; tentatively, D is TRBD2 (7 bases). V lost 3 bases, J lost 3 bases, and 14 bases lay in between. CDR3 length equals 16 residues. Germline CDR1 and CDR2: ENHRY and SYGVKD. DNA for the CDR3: TGTGCCATCAGTGACGGGCGGGGGCATGACACCGGGGAGCTGTTTTTT. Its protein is CAISDGRGHDTGELFF.

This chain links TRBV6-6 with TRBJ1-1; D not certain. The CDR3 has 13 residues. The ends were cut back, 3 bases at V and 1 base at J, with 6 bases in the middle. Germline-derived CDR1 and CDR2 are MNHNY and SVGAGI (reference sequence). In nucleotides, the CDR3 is TGTGCCAGCAGTTATGAGAGGAACACTGAAGCTTTCTTT. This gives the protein CASSYERNTEAFF.

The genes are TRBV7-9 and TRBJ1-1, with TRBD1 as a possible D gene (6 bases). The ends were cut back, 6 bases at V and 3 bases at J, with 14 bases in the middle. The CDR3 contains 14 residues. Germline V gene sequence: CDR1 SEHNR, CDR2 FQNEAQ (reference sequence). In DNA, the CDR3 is TGTGCCAGCAGTTCTGGACAGTCCGACACTGAAGCTTTCTTT. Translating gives CASSSGQSDTEAFF.